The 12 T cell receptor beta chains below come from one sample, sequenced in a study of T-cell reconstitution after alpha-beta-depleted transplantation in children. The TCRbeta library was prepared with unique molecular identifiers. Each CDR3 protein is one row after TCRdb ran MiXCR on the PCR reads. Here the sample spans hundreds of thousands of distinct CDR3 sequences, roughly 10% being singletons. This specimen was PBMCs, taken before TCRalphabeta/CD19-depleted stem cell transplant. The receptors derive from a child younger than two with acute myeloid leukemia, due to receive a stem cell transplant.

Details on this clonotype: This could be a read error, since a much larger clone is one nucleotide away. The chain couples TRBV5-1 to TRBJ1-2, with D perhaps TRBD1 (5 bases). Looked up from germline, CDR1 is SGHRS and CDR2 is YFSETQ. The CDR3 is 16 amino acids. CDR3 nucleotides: TGCGCCAACAGCCATGGGTCCCAGGGCATCCTCTATGGCTACACCTTC. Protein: CANSHGSQGILYGYTF.

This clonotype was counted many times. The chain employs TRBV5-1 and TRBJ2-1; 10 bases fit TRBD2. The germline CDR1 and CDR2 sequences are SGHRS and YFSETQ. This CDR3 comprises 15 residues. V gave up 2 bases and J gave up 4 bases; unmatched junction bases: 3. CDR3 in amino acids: CASSFLAGAYNEQFF. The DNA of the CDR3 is TGCGCCAGCAGCTTTCTAGCGGGGGCTTACAATGAGCAGTTCTTC.

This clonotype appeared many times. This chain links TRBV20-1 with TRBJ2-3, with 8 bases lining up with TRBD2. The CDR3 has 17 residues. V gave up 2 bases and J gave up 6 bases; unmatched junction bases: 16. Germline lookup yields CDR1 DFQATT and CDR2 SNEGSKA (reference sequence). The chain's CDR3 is CSARPGGAGGLLDTQYF. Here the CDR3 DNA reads TGCAGTGCTAGACCCGGGGGTGCGGGAGGACTTTTGGATACGCAGTATTTT.

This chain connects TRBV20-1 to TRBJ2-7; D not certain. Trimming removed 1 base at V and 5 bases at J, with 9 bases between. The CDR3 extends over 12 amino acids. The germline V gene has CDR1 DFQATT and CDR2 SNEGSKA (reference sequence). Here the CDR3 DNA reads TGCAGTGCTAGAGCAGACCGGGACGAGCAGTACTTC. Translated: CSARADRDEQYF.

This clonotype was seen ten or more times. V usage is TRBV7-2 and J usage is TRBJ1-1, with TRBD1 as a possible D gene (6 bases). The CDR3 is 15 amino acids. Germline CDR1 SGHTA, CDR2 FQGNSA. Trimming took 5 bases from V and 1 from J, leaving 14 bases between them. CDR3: CASSHRDIPNTEAFF. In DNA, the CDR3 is TGTGCCAGCAGCCACAGGGACATCCCGAACACTGAAGCTTTCTTT.

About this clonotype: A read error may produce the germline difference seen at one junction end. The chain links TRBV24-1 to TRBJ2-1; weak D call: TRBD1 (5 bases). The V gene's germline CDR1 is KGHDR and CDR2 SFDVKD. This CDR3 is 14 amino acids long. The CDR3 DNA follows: TGTGCCTCCAGTGACGGACACTCGATCAATGAGCAGTTCTTC. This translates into CASSDGHSINEQFF.

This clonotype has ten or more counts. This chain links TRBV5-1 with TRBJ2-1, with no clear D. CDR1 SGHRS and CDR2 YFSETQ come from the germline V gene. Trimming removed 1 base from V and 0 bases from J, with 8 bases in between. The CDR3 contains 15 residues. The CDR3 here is CASSLTHSSYNEQFF. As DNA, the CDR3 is TGCGCCAGCAGCTTGACCCACTCCTCCTACAATGAGCAGTTCTTC.

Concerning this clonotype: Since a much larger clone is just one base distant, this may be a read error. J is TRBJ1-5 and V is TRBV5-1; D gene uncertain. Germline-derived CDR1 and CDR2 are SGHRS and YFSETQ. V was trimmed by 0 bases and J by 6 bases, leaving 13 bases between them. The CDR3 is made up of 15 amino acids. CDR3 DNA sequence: TGCGCCAGCAGCTTGGGGACGGGCGGTATTCAGCCCCAGCATTTT. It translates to CASSLGTGGIQPQHF.

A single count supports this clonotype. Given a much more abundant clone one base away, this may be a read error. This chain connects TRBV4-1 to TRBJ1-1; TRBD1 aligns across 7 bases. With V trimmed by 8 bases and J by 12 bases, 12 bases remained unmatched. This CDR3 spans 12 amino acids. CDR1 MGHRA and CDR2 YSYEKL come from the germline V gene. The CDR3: CASGEGGAETFF. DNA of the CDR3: TGCGCCAGCGGTGAAGGGGGCGCGGAGACTTTCTTT.

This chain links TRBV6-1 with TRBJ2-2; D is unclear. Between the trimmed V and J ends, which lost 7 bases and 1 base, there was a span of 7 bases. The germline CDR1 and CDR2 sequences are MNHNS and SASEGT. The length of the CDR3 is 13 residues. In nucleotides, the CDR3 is TGTGCCAGCACAAGTCGGAACACCGGGGAGCTGTTTTTT. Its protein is CASTSRNTGELFF.

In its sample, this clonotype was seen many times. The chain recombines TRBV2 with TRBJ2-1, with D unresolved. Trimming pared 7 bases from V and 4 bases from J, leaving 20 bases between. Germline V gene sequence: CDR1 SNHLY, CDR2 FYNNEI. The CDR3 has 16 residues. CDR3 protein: CASKRDTHLLYNEQFF. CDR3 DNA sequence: TGTGCCAGCAAACGTGACACACACTTATTATACAATGAGCAGTTCTTC.

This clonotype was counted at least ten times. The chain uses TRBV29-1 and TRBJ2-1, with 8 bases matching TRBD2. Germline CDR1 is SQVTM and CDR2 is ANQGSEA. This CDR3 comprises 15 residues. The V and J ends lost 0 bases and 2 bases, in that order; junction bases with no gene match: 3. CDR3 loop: CSVEDRLATYNEQFF. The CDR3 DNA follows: TGCAGCGTTGAAGACAGACTAGCGACCTACAATGAGCAGTTCTTC.